Presented here are 8 T cell receptor beta chains from one specimen sequenced in a study of T cells in localized non-small cell lung cancer. Some clones are missing from TCRdb's copy, which holds only in-frame ones; the method was immunoSEQ multiplex PCR. This table holds some 82,000 clones, over 60% found once. Sequencing was performed on PBMCs, taken before any cancer treatment. These receptors came from a man between 35 and 75 years old with stage II squamous cell lung carcinoma.

Written as DNA, the CDR3 is TGCGCCAGCAGCCAAGACCCAGGTCTAGAAGAAAAACTGTTTTTT. Protein product: CASSQDPGLEEKLFF. The chain has TRBV4-1 and TRBJ1-4; D unresolved. The CDR3 spans 15 residues. The germline V and J ends were trimmed by 0 bases and 8 bases, with 13 bases remaining between them. Germline lookup yields CDR1 MGHRA and CDR2 YSYEKL.

The rearrangement links TRBV18 to TRBJ2-5, with D perhaps matching TRBD2 (6 bases). The CDR3 runs to 15 residues. The germline V gene encodes CDR1 KGHSH and CDR2 LQKENI. The V and J ends lost 3 bases and 7 bases respectively, with 18 bases between them. The CDR3 loop reads CASSPRDSPSVTQYF. CDR3 DNA: TGTGCCAGCTCACCCCGGGACTCACCCTCGGTGACCCAGTACTTC.

This clone was detected many times. The chain employs TRBV6-5 and TRBJ1-6; possible D gene TRBD1, 5 bases. The V end was cut by 3 bases, the J end by 7 bases, with 16 bases between. Germline lookup yields CDR1 MNHEY and CDR2 SVGAGI. The CDR3 runs to 16 residues. The CDR3 DNA is TGTGCCAGCAGTTATACCTCTAAGGGGTCCAATTCACCCCTCCACTTT. Encoded protein: CASSYTSKGSNSPLHF.

A single count supports this clone. This chain links TRBV6-5 with TRBJ1-2; 10 bases align to TRBD1. After removal of 6 bases from V and 0 bases from J, the junction contained 4 bases not matched to a gene. The length of the CDR3 is 15 residues. Looked up from germline, CDR1 is MNHEY and CDR2 is SVGAGI. CDR3 coding DNA: TGTGCCAGCAGCCCGGGACAGGGGACTAACTATGGCTACACCTTC. Translation: CASSPGQGTNYGYTF.

There are a few counts of this clone. CDR3 loop: CASSSQGYETQYF. CDR3 nucleotide sequence: TGCGCCAGCAGCTCCCAGGGTTATGAGACCCAGTACTTC. The chain couples TRBV5-1 to TRBJ2-5; D possibly corresponds to TRBD1 (5 bases). Germline V gene data show CDR1 as SGHRS and CDR2 as YFSETQ. V lost 3 bases, J lost 5 bases, and 11 bases lay in between. The CDR3 covers 13 residues.

This clone was found once. The rearrangement joins TRBV7-3 to TRBJ2-7; D might be TRBD2 (6 bases). The germline gives CDR1 SGHTA, CDR2 FQGTGA. This CDR3 contains 12 residues. V was cut by 6 bases and J by 5 bases, with 11 bases left in between. As DNA, the CDR3 is TGTGCCAGCAGTCCGGGGGTTAACGAGCAGTACTTC. Encoded protein: CASSPGVNEQYF.

The chain has TRBV6-6 and TRBJ2-3; D unclear. CDR3 size: 12 residues. The germline gives CDR1 MNHNY, CDR2 SVGAGI (reference sequence). V was cut by 6 bases and J by 5 bases, with 9 bases left in between. The CDR3 loop reads CASSPPVDTQYF. DNA of the CDR3: TGTGCCAGCAGCCCTCCCGTAGATACGCAGTATTTT.

V gene TRBV5-4 combines with J gene TRBJ2-7, with 10 bases identical to TRBD1. The V gene end was trimmed by 4 bases and the J gene end by 0 bases; junction bases not matched to a gene: 4. This CDR3 spans 15 amino acids. The germline V gene encodes CDR1 SGHNT and CDR2 YYREEE (reference sequence). This CDR3 reads CASSRGQGPSYEQYF. For the CDR3, the DNA is TGTGCCAGCAGCCGGGGACAGGGGCCCTCCTACGAGCAGTACTTC.